A single sample is the source of the 28 T cell receptor beta chains below, sequenced in a study of lymphopenia after photon versus proton radiotherapy. Measured with immunoSEQ multiplex PCR; TCRdb has only the in-frame clones, and not every one. The sample yields more than 25,000 clones, roughly nine tenths seen once. The starting material was peripheral blood, obtained from a patient treated with photon-based radiotherapy. All receptors come from a woman in her fifties or sixties with pancreatic cancer.

V is TRBV5-6 and J is TRBJ1-5; D call uncertain. This CDR3 spans 17 amino acids. Germline V lookup: CDR1 SGHDT, CDR2 YYEEEE. V lost 4 bases to trimming and J lost 0 bases, with 17 bases between them. CDR3 coding DNA: TGTGCCAGCAGCCGACGACGTGGCGGTGATAGCAATCAGCCCCAGCATTTT. Translating it yields CASSRRRGGDSNQPQHF.

The chain combines TRBV7-9 with TRBJ2-6; perhaps D is TRBD1 or TRBD2 (6 bases each). The CDR3 runs to 19 residues. Germline CDR1 and CDR2: SEHNR and FQNEAQ (reference sequence). V gave up 1 base and J gave up 0 bases, with 16 bases separating them. CDR3 sequence (DNA): TGTGCCAGCAGCTTAGGGTTCACGGGGGCCGACTCTGGGGCCAACGTCCTGACTTTC. Translated, it gives CASSLGFTGADSGANVLTF.

CDR3 in DNA: TGCGCCAGCAGCCAAGATGGGGATAGCAATCAGCCCCAGCATTTT. Protein sequence: CASSQDGDSNQPQHF. This sequence joins TRBV4-3 and TRBJ1-5; no reliable D call. Germline CDR1 is LGHNA and CDR2 is YSLEER. Between the trimmed V and J ends, which lost 0 bases and 0 bases, there was a span of 6 bases. There are 15 residues in the CDR3.

This clone came up once. This sequence joins TRBV28 and TRBJ2-1; D not resolved. V was clipped by 3 bases and J by 9 bases, with 12 bases between them. The CDR3 consists of 13 residues. Germline CDR1 MDHEN, CDR2 SYDVKM. CDR3 protein: CASSLNQRTEQFF. CDR3 coding DNA: TGTGCCAGCAGTTTGAATCAGAGGACTGAGCAGTTCTTC.

This clone turned up a few times. This CDR3 reads CASSIGPLVEAFF. For the CDR3, the DNA is TGTGCCAGTAGTATTGGCCCCCTGGTTGAAGCTTTCTTT. The chain carries TRBV19 and TRBJ1-1; D unclear. The CDR3 consists of 13 residues. The germline V and J ends were trimmed by 3 bases and 7 bases, with 12 bases remaining between them. Germline V gives CDR1 LNHDA, CDR2 SQIVND (reference sequence).

CDR3 sequence: CASSQAGTGGRETQYF. The CDR3 bases are TGCGCCAGCAGCCAGGCCGGGACAGGGGGCCGAGAGACCCAGTACTTC. This chain uses TRBV5-1 with TRBJ2-5, with 12 positions matching TRBD1. V was clipped by 4 bases and J by 4 bases; unmatched bases: 8. CDR1 SGHRS and CDR2 YFSETQ come from the germline V gene. The CDR3 loop spans 16 amino acids.

The count of this clone is one. The chain combines TRBV7-2 with TRBJ1-2; a possible D gene is TRBD1 (5 bases). Looked up from germline, CDR1 is SGHTA and CDR2 is FQGNSA. This CDR3 is built from 14 residues. Trimming left V 7 bases short and J 6 bases short, with 18 bases between. CDR3 nucleotides: TGTGCCAGCACCCAGACAGTCGGGCCCGATGGCTACACCTTC. As protein: CASTQTVGPDGYTF.

The rearrangement joins TRBV4-1 to TRBJ2-5; 10 bases are a match to TRBD1. CDR3 size: 19 residues. Looked up from germline, CDR1 is MGHRA and CDR2 is YSYEKL. After removal of 3 bases from V and 4 bases from J, the junction contained 17 bases not matched to a gene. CDR3: CASSQVGAGTGALRETQYF. The CDR3 nucleotides are TGCGCCAGCAGCCAGGTTGGTGCCGGGACAGGGGCTCTCCGAGAGACCCAGTACTTC.

The chain couples TRBV19 to TRBJ1-5; D remains ambiguous. Between the trimmed V and J ends, which lost 5 bases and 3 bases, there was a span of 14 bases. This CDR3 contains 15 residues. The V gene's germline CDR1 is LNHDA and CDR2 SQIVND (reference sequence). The CDR3 protein is CASSPTDRPNQPQHF. DNA for the CDR3: TGTGCCAGTAGTCCCACGGACCGCCCCAATCAGCCCCAGCATTTT.

Remarks on this clone: Other DNA variants within this sample encode the same CDR3. The chain recombines TRBV7-2 with TRBJ1-5; the match to TRBD1 covers 8 bases. V was pared by 2 bases and J by 6 bases, with 6 bases of the junction left unmatched. Germline V gene sequence: CDR1 SGHTA, CDR2 FQGNSA. There are 15 residues in the CDR3. The CDR3 coding sequence is TGTGCCAGCAGCTTAAGGCAGGGGGCGGGTCAGCCCCAGCATTTT. Amino acid sequence: CASSLRQGAGQPQHF.

This clone was picked up a small number of times. This rearrangement joins TRBV4-3 to TRBJ2-7; D is uncertain. Trimming removed 4 bases at V and 1 base at J, with 14 bases between. The CDR3 contains 15 residues. Germline CDR1 and CDR2: LGHNA and YSLEER. CDR3 sequence: CASSPVQDVSYEQYF. The CDR3 bases are TGCGCCAGCAGCCCTGTCCAGGACGTTTCCTACGAGCAGTACTTC.

V gene TRBV27 combines with J gene TRBJ2-4; D ambiguous. This CDR3 contains 14 residues. V lost 6 bases and J lost 0, with 9 bases in between. Germline lookup yields CDR1 MNHEY and CDR2 SMNVEV (reference sequence). CDR3 coding DNA: TGTGCCAGCAGCCTACATGGAGCCAAAAACATTCAGTACTTC. Its translation is CASSLHGAKNIQYF.

V usage is TRBV29-1 and J usage is TRBJ2-7; D unclear. The germline V gene encodes CDR1 SQVTM and CDR2 ANQGSEA. There are 11 residues in the CDR3. Deletions cut 4 bases from V and 4 bases from J, with 8 bases between. As DNA, the CDR3 is TGCAGCGTTGTTCAGGAGTACGAGCAGTACTTC. Encoded protein: CSVVQEYEQYF.

This chain joins TRBV19 and TRBJ2-1; 11 nucleotides align to TRBD1. V dropped 6 bases and J dropped 6; count of bases not matched to a gene: 7. This CDR3 contains 15 residues. Germline V lookup: CDR1 LNHDA, CDR2 SQIVND (reference sequence). The CDR3 sequence is CASSPGTGGGNEQFF. The CDR3 DNA reads as TGTGCCAGTAGCCCCGGGACAGGGGGAGGCAATGAGCAGTTCTTC.

The gene calls are TRBV7-9 and TRBJ2-3, with a possible D match to TRBD1 (5 bases). Germline-derived CDR1 and CDR2 are SEHNR and FQNEAQ (reference sequence). This CDR3 spans 15 amino acids. The V end lost 5 bases, the J end lost 3 bases, and 15 bases lay between the germline ends. CDR3 DNA: TGTGCCAGCAGCATTGATAGTGGGGCGACAGATACGCAGTATTTT. Amino acid sequence: CASSIDSGATDTQYF.

The CDR3 DNA reads TGTGCCAGCAGTTTAGCGGGAGGGCCGGGGGAGCAGTACTTC. Its translation: CASSLAGGPGEQYF. The chain has TRBV27 and TRBJ2-7; 9 bases align to TRBD2. In germline, CDR1 is MNHEY, CDR2 SMNVEV (reference sequence). The V segment lost 2 bases and the J segment 7 bases; nucleotides outside the gene matches: 6. The CDR3 consists of 14 residues.

The genes are TRBV19 and TRBJ1-5, with TRBD1 identical over 8 bases. The trim removed 8 bases at V and 0 bases at J, leaving 3 bases unmatched. Germline CDR1 reads LNHDA; CDR2 reads SQIVND (reference sequence). The CDR3 length is 14 residues. CDR3 sequence reads: CASRTGPSNQPQHF. In nucleotides, the CDR3 is TGTGCCAGTCGGACAGGGCCTAGCAATCAGCCCCAGCATTTT.

V and J are TRBV7-2 and TRBJ1-4, with 8 bases that match TRBD1. The CDR3 totals 14 residues. J lost 11 bases, V lost 5 bases, and 10 bases had no gene match. Germline V gene sequence: CDR1 SGHTA, CDR2 FQGNSA. Here the CDR3 reads CASSLGQGVPKLFF. CDR3 in DNA: TGTGCCAGCAGCCTCGGACAGGGAGTGCCGAAACTGTTTTTT.

This sequence joins TRBV15 and TRBJ2-3; TRBD2 aligns across 11 bases. Losses at the gene ends were 0 bases for V and 14 bases for J; bases not matched to a gene: 10. Per the germline V gene, CDR1 is LNHNV and CDR2 is YYDKDF (reference sequence). This CDR3 has 15 residues. This chain's CDR3 is CATSRDGGLAGGLYF. The CDR3 DNA sequence: TGTGCCACCAGCAGAGATGGCGGCCTAGCGGGAGGTCTGTATTTT.

The V call is TRBV7-9, the J call TRBJ1-4, with D possibly matching TRBD1 (5 bases). The CDR3 length is 15 residues. Germline V CDR1 and CDR2: SEHNR, FQNEAQ (reference sequence). Trimming removed 1 base from V and 6 bases from J, with 12 bases in between. Written as DNA, the CDR3 is TGTGCCAGCAGCTTAGGAGCAGGGAGAGATGAAAAACTGTTTTTT. Translated: CASSLGAGRDEKLFF.

J is TRBJ1-5 and V is TRBV18; the match to TRBD1 covers 7 bases. The V and J ends lost 4 bases and 0 bases, in that order; junction bases with no gene match: 3. The CDR3 is 15 amino acids. In germline, CDR1 is KGHSH, CDR2 LQKENI. The CDR3 nucleotides read TGTGCCAGCTCACGCGGACAGGTTAGCAATCAGCCCCAGCATTTT. Encoded protein: CASSRGQVSNQPQHF.

The V and J genes are TRBV30 and TRBJ2-1; 9 bases are a match to TRBD1. V was pared by 4 bases and J by 2 bases, with 24 bases of the junction left unmatched. The CDR3 is 21 residues long. CDR1 is GTSNPN, CDR2 SVGIG, per germline (reference sequence). The DNA for the CDR3 is TGTGCCTGGATTGATTTCCCTTCAAAACCCGGGACAGGGAGCGCCTACAATGAGCAGTTCTTC. Translation gives CAWIDFPSKPGTGSAYNEQFF.

This clone was seen just once. The V gene is TRBV30, the J gene TRBJ1-5; D perhaps matches TRBD1 (5 bases). Trimming removed 1 base at V and 0 bases at J, with 13 bases between. Germline CDR1 is GTSNPN and CDR2 is SVGIG (reference sequence). The length of the CDR3 is 16 residues. The CDR3 DNA follows: TGTGCCTGGAGTGGGGGGGAGGCATATAGCAATCAGCCCCAGCATTTT. Translating it yields CAWSGGEAYSNQPQHF.

The J gene is TRBJ2-1, the V gene TRBV20-1; possibly TRBD2 for D (6 bases). The length of the CDR3 is 11 residues. Germline V gene sequence: CDR1 DFQATT, CDR2 SNEGSKA (reference sequence). Trimming took off 1 base at V and 9 bases at J, with 7 bases between the two ends. This CDR3 reads CSARVLAEQFF. The CDR3, as DNA: TGCAGTGCTAGAGTACTAGCTGAGCAGTTCTTC.

The J gene is TRBJ1-5, the V gene TRBV30; 7 nucleotides match TRBD1. The germline V gene has CDR1 GTSNPN and CDR2 SVGIG (reference sequence). The J segment lost 4 bases and the V segment lost 0 bases, leaving 6 bases of the junction unmatched. This CDR3 is built from 15 residues. The CDR3 loop is CAWSVRDSVNQPQHF. DNA for the CDR3: TGTGCCTGGAGTGTACGGGACAGTGTTAATCAGCCCCAGCATTTT.

This clone has more than one count but fewer than ten. The rearrangement links TRBV9 to TRBJ2-3; possible D gene TRBD2, 6 bases. From germline, CDR1 is SGDLS and CDR2 YYNGEE. The CDR3 is 15 amino acids. V was trimmed by 4 bases and J by 0 bases, leaving 12 bases between them. This CDR3 reads CASSRLAQSTDTQYF. CDR3 sequence (DNA): TGTGCCAGCAGCCGGCTAGCGCAGAGCACAGATACGCAGTATTTT.

The chain links TRBV27 to TRBJ2-7; no firm D call. Between the trimmed V and J ends, which lost 5 bases and 2 bases, there was a span of 13 bases. Germline CDR1 and CDR2: MNHEY and SMNVEV (reference sequence). The CDR3 has 14 amino acids. CDR3 amino acids: CASSGPLITYEQYF. For the CDR3, the DNA is TGTGCCAGCAGTGGGCCATTAATAACCTACGAGCAGTACTTC.

The V and J genes are TRBV6-5 and TRBJ2-3; D is possibly TRBD1 (6 bases). This CDR3 spans 15 amino acids. V was cut by 5 bases and J by 1 base, with 13 bases left in between. Per the germline V gene, CDR1 is MNHEY and CDR2 is SVGAGI. The CDR3 DNA sequence: TGTGCCAGCAGTCGGACAGCCTCCCGCACAGATACGCAGTATTTT. Its translation is CASSRTASRTDTQYF.